This TCR beta chain originates from a study of blood T cell repertoires in COVID-19 (dated by TCRdb to the early 2020s). In terms of the full investigation: The collaborator samples originated in the United States, Italy and Spain and spanned the acute and convalescent phases of COVID-19. The prospective study material was composed of cDNA or gDNA derived from T cells, B-cell-depleted T cells, or PBMCs. Subjects who had been exposed to COVID-19, were actively infected with it, or had recovered from it provided the deeply sampled blood TCRbeta repertoires that made up the dataset. The repertoires were released in a freely available public database meant as a resource for research on the immune response to SARS-CoV-2. The samples were drawn from two sources: the first 160 participants of the ongoing ImmuneRACE study, and 1,200 or so subjects contributed by 6 global collaborators. Sample metadata almost always included a de-identified subject ID, COVID-19 status, age in years and sex. HLA class I and class II types, where available, came from metadata supplied by the sample provider rather than from assay-based typing. The paper's findings and limits, for the study overall: Clinical and demographic metadata were provided uncurated, with the amount varying by source and participant.

TCRbeta CDR3 regions were amplified from genomic DNA using the immunoSEQ Assay, a bias-controlled multiplex PCR. In the paper's pipeline: Within the assay, amplification of reference gene primers was used to estimate how many nucleated cells each sample contained. Sequence reads were collapsed and filtered to measure the absolute abundance of every unique TCRbeta CDR3 rearrangement. Productive Simpson clonality was computed per sample as the square root of Simpson's diversity index over productive rearrangements. TCRdb stores this immuneACCESS table with in-frame sequences only. Part of the clones is absent; in the studies checked, under half of the shortfall reflects unresolved V genes, and no reason is known for the rest. V, J and clone size are those of that table, while D and trimming were read from the DNA. In this sample the table shows under 300,000 clones, 75% to 90% of which occur a single time. The ten top clones hold about 4.3% of the sample.

Note on this clone: This clone's antigen is unknown. No base quality information exists; no much larger clone differs at one position.

Another Seattle source contributed samples from volunteer blood donors who had recovered from COVID-19. Whole blood was collected in K2EDTA tubes by collaborating institutions according to the institutions' own protocols. For TCRbeta analysis, collaborators shipped samples as frozen whole blood, isolated PBMCs, or DNA extracted from either of those sample types. For CDR1 and CDR2, the germline V gene (reference sequence) lists DFQATT and SNEGSKA. The CDR3 contains 11 residues, cysteine and phenylalanine counted. Kept here is only the CDR3 DNA, which spans 33 bases and is read in frame from base 1. V is shortened by 4 bases, J by 6 bases, and the region joining them spans 8 bases.

Input material: peripheral blood. This sequence uses TRBV20-1 and TRBJ2-3; the D gene cannot be named for sure. The TCR was taken from a man in his fifties or sixties who had recovered from COVID-19. This receptor has the CDR3 CSATTLDTQYF. The DNA reads as follows: TGCAGTGCTACGACTTTGGATACGCAGTATTTT.